This paragraph covers one T cell receptor (beta chain) sequence. This clonotype was seen many times. Its antigen is unknown. Per-base qualities were not stored, and no clone one base away is much larger. Donors were 40 or so systemically healthy Caucasian individuals from Russia aged 6 to 90 years. Each donor gave approximately 9.3 milliliters of peripheral blood, collected into EDTA-treated Vacutainer tubes. Ficoll-Paque density-gradient centrifugation was used to isolate PBMCs, with at least 7 million obtained per sample. Total RNA was extracted from PBMCs with Trizol reagent, with at least 5.5 micrograms obtained per sample. Naive CD45RAhigh/CD27high T cell percentages were measured by flow cytometry on a PBMC aliquot from every donor. This specimen comes from a study of blood T cells in healthy people across ages (dated by TCRdb to the mid-2010s). Concerning the study at large: Template switching captured roughly one uniquely barcoded TCR beta cDNA molecule per two T cells in model experiments. To track age-related changes in TCR beta repertoire diversity, the study relied on deep sequencing normalized with unique cDNA molecular identifiers. The donors were split into four age groups: young (average around 17 years), middle-aged (roughly 42), aged (about 56) and long-lived (roughly 86). To avoid experimental bias, donors of different ages were distributed randomly across sequencing lanes. Using the same blood draw, the study looked at two additional independent replicas of 1 million unique cDNA reads for two donors, one aged 18 to 30 and the other aged 80 or older. Overall results and qualifications from the work: Donor CMV infection status was unknown, potentially confounding age-related changes in expanded clonotypes. As age increased, observed TCR beta diversity per million T cells dropped in a roughly linear way, and a significant reduction was already evident by age 40. Since profiling was done on bulk unsorted PBMCs, naive and antigen-experienced compartments could not be conclusively compared. The percentage of naive T cells measured by flow cytometry correlated strongly with observed TCR beta diversity. Compared with the aged group, more naive CD4+ T cells, fewer expanded clones and increased TCR diversity were shown by the long-lived group, suggesting age selection. Estimates of total diversity from one million sequenced T cells were regarded as lower bounds and underestimates.

Libraries were constructed by 5' RACE. The sequencer listed for this sample is Illumina HiSeq 2500. A second about 7 to 12 cycle PCR used a sample-barcoded 5' primer and a J-beta primer mix. A unique molecular identifier was introduced onto each TCR beta cDNA molecule by a template-switch 5' adaptor carrying 12 random nucleotides. Each sample yielded at least 3 million CDR3-containing paired-end reads. The Mint cDNA synthesis kit, primed by a TRBC-specific oligonucleotide, was used to synthesize first-strand cDNA from all RNA. All cDNA was treated with uracil-DNA glycosylase and then went through a first 18-cycle PCR with the universal primers M1SS and BC2_uni_R. The study's processing was this. For normalization, 1 million high-quality reads, each with a distinct molecular identifier, were randomly selected from each sample. Reads sharing molecular identifiers were discarded rather than binned into consensus sequences. MiTCR, set to a Q25 quality threshold and the strictest error-elimination algorithm, was used for CDR3 identification, clonotype clustering and error correction. Lower-bound total TCR beta diversity was estimated with a nonparametric unseen species model using Euler transformation. Using fastp trimming at Q25 and MiXCR clonotype assembly, TCRdb reanalyzed the public sequencing data and kept in-frame beta chains. Each entry is one CDR3 protein sequence, shown with its most common DNA and genes. The V and J calls and clone size come from TCRdb's table, not from the authors' own analysis. Present in this sample are 1.5 million to 2 million distinct CDR3 sequences, roughly a third of which were seen just once. The top ten hold approximately 11% of the sample.

V is clipped by 5 bases and J by 3 bases, and the sequence between their germline boundaries is 7 bases long. Inclusive of the bounding cysteine and phenylalanine, the CDR3 is 13 residues long. Only CDR3 DNA remains: 39 bases, in frame from the first base. The sequenced sample was blood. The clonotype originates from a woman aged 25 to 39 in good health. The chain uses TRBV12-3 or TRBV12-4 and TRBJ1-4; the D gene cannot be named for sure. The nucleotide sequence reads as follows: TGTGCCAGCAGTATGCAGGCTAATGAAAAACTGTTTTTT. Translated, it reads CASSMQANEKLFF.